The clone carrying this TCR beta chain was counted a few times. Its antigen is currently unknown. Researchers reported that TCR beta cDNA libraries carried unique molecular identifiers. TCRdb used MiXCR to reprocess the PCR reads, holding one entry per CDR3 protein. The repertoire holds about half a million distinct CDR3 sequences, with 45% as singletons. The data stem from a study of post-analysis software for immune sequencing data. About the research overall: Relapsing-remitting, secondary progressive and progressive-relapsing forms of multiple sclerosis all featured among disease courses. Whole-study results and caveats: TRBV5-6, TRBV5-1 and TRBV20-1 belonged to a set of about five TRBV segments that were more frequent in patients than controls. Same-batch samples co-clustered strongly by F measure.

Germline lookup yields CDR1 DFQATT and CDR2 SNEGSKA (reference sequence). This CDR3 comprises 15 residues. This sequence originates from a girl aged 10 to 17 with multiple sclerosis. The V and J genes are TRBV20-1 and TRBJ2-1, with D uncertain. The J call may be in error: the DNA end matches TRBJ2-7 better. Sequenced material: blood. The DNA of the CDR3 is TGCAGTGCTAGAGAGGGTCAGGTCCTATACAATGAGCAGTACTTC. It encodes CSAREGQVLYNEQYF.